This TCR beta chain was captured by sequencing in a study of T cells after posttransplantation cyclophosphamide. Study findings and constraints: Later post-transplant blood repertoires were often dominated by donor CD8+ memory clones.

Germline lookup yields CDR1 GTSNPN and CDR2 SVGIG (reference sequence). V gave up 4 bases and J gave up 3 bases, with 12 bases separating them. This CDR3 is built from 13 residues. Data came from immunoSEQ multiplex PCR; TCRdb stores just in-frame clones and leaves some out. Of 3,500 to 4,500 clones detected, 85% to 95% appear once; the ten largest clones hold more than 0.6%. About this clone itself: The target antigen is unknown.

This receptor was taken from a man over 45. This chain joins TRBV30 and TRBJ1-2, with TRBD1 as a possible D gene (6 bases). The sequenced sample was naive CD4+ T cells sorted from PBMCs. CDR3 amino acids: CAWKPQGYYGYTF. DNA for the CDR3: TGTGCCTGGAAGCCTCAGGGGTACTATGGCTACACCTTC. Drawing the rest from reference TRBV30 and TRBJ1-2, the complete variable domain is SQTIHQWPATLVQPVGSPLSLECTVEGTSNPNLYWYRQAAGRGLQLLFYSVGIGQISSEVPQNLSASRPQDRQFILSSKKLLLSDSGFYLCAWKPQGYYGYTFGSGTRLTVV.